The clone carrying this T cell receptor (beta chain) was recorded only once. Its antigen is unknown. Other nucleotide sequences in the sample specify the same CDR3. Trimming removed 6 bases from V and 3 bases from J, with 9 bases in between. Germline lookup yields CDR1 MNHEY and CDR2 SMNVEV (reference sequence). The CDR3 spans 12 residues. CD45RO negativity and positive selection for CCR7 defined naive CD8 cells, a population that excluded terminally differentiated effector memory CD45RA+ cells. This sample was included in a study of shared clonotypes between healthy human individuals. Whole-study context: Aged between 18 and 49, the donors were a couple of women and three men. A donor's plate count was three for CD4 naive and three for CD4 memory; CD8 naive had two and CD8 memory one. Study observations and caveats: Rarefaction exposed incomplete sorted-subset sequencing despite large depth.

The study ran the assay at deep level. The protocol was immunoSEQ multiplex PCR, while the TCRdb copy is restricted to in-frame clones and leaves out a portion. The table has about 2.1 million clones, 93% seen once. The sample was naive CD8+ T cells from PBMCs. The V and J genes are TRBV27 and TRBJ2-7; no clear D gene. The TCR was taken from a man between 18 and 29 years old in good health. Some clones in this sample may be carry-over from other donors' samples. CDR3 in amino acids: CASSPDLYEQYF. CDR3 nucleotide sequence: TGTGCCAGCAGCCCCGACCTCTACGAGCAGTACTTC.